Following are 24 T cell receptor beta chains from one sample sequenced in a study of T cell changes during pregnancy in multiple sclerosis. Libraries were prepared by immunoSEQ multiplex PCR; TCRdb keeps only in-frame clonotypes and omits some of them. The sample has approximately 100,000 clones, more than 90% seen once. Sequences were derived from peripheral blood, sampled in the second trimester of pregnancy. Receptors were obtained from a female donor with multiple sclerosis, enrolled in a pregnancy study.

The rearrangement links TRBV7-2 to TRBJ1-3; 10 bases line up with TRBD1. Germline lookup yields CDR1 SGHTA and CDR2 FQGNSA. The ends lost 2 bases at V and 3 bases at J; junction bases unmatched: 10. CDR3 length equals 18 residues. In nucleotides, the CDR3 is TGTGCCAGCAGCTTATTTGTGGGGACAGGGGCTTTTGGAAACACCATATATTTT. Its translation: CASSLFVGTGAFGNTIYF. Drawing the rest from reference TRBV7-2 and TRBJ1-3, the complete variable domain is GAGVSQSPSNKVTEKGKDVELRCDPISGHTALYWYRQSLGQGLEFLIYFQGNSAPDKSGLPSDRFSAERTGGSVSTLTIQRTQQEDSAVYLCASSLFVGTGAFGNTIYFGEGSWLTVV.

This chain links TRBV27 with TRBJ2-1; 11 bases fit TRBD2. Germline CDR1 and CDR2: MNHEY and SMNVEV (reference sequence). Trimming at V came to 1 base and at J to 7 bases, leaving 3 bases not matched to a gene. This CDR3 is built from 15 residues. The CDR3 DNA is TGTGCCAGCAGTTTATGGACTAGCGGGCCTAATGAGCAGTTCTTC. Translating it yields CASSLWTSGPNEQFF.

V and J are TRBV27 and TRBJ1-5; 7 bases fit TRBD1. There are 16 residues in the CDR3. Trimming at V came to 5 bases and at J to 0 bases, leaving 7 bases not matched to a gene. Germline V gives CDR1 MNHEY, CDR2 SMNVEV (reference sequence). Written as DNA, the CDR3 is TGTGCCAGCAGTCCTTCTGGGACAGATAGCAATCAGCCCCAGCATTTT. Amino acids: CASSPSGTDSNQPQHF.

This clone was counted once. One end of the junction varies from germline; a read error may be responsible. V is TRBV7-7 and J is TRBJ2-5, with TRBD2 as a possible D gene (5 bases). Germline V gene sequence: CDR1 SSHAT, CDR2 FNYEAQ (reference sequence). This CDR3 spans 15 amino acids. The CDR3 here is CASSRHLEDAETQYF. The CDR3 DNA sequence: TGTGCTAGCAGCCGCCATCTGGAGGACGCGGAGACCCAGTACTTC.

The V gene is TRBV7-2, the J gene TRBJ1-2, with TRBD1 matching 7 bases. The CDR3 length is 12 residues. The trim removed 3 bases at V and 6 bases at J, leaving 1 base unmatched. Germline lookup yields CDR1 SGHTA and CDR2 FQGNSA. CDR3 nucleotide sequence: TGTGCCAGCAGCTTTCAGGGGGATGGCTACACCTTC. This gives the protein CASSFQGDGYTF.

This chain connects TRBV5-1 to TRBJ2-5, with 12 bases identical to TRBD2. Trimming at V came to 4 bases and at J to 5 bases, leaving 6 bases not matched to a gene. The germline CDR1 and CDR2 sequences are SGHRS and YFSETQ. CDR3 length equals 15 residues. CDR3 bases: TGCGCCAGCAGCGCCAATCTAGCGGGAGGGGAGACCCAGTACTTC. Amino acids: CASSANLAGGETQYF.

This clone was detected a few times. The V gene is TRBV7-2, the J gene TRBJ1-5; 7 nucleotides align to TRBD1. From germline, CDR1 is SGHTA and CDR2 FQGNSA. CDR3 length: 14 amino acids. Losses at the gene ends were 5 bases for V and 6 bases for J; bases not matched to a gene: 7. The CDR3 here is CASSPDRVGQPQHF. The CDR3 coding sequence is TGTGCCAGCAGCCCAGACAGGGTAGGTCAGCCCCAGCATTTT.

The chain combines TRBV19 with TRBJ1-3, with 7 bases lining up with TRBD1. Germline CDR1 LNHDA, CDR2 SQIVND (reference sequence). V lost 5 bases and J lost 4; bases outside the gene matches: 14. The CDR3 is made up of 17 amino acids. For the CDR3, the DNA is TGTGCCAGTAGTTCGACAGGGTATGGATCCAGAGGAAACACCATATATTTT. It specifies CASSSTGYGSRGNTIYF.

The chain employs TRBV5-6 and TRBJ1-3; possible D gene TRBD1, 5 bases. Between the trimmed V and J ends, which lost 4 bases and 8 bases, there was a span of 13 bases. This CDR3 has 13 residues. Germline-derived CDR1 and CDR2 are SGHDT and YYEEEE. CDR3 loop: CASSPGRVDTIYF. CDR3 nucleotide sequence: TGTGCCAGCAGCCCAGGGAGGGTAGACACCATATATTTT.

The chain uses TRBV2 and TRBJ1-4; perhaps TRBD1 as D (5 bases). V was cut by 8 bases and J by 4 bases, with 11 bases left in between. The CDR3 is 13 residues long. Germline CDR1 is SNHLY and CDR2 is FYNNEI. The CDR3 spells CASVRDFNEKLFF. DNA of the CDR3: TGTGCCAGCGTTAGGGACTTTAATGAAAAACTGTTTTTT.

V is TRBV25-1 and J is TRBJ2-5; D possibly corresponds to TRBD2 (6 bases). CDR1 MGHDK and CDR2 SYGVNS come from the germline V gene. CDR3 length equals 13 residues. Trimming shortened V by 6 bases and J by 0 bases, and 8 bases separated the two germline ends. CDR3 sequence reads: CASRGLNQETQYF. Written as DNA, the CDR3 is TGTGCCAGCAGGGGACTCAACCAAGAGACCCAGTACTTC.

Concerning this clone itself: The junction shows a germline mismatch at one end, possibly a read error. This chain links TRBV7-6 with TRBJ2-7; D perhaps matches TRBD2 (5 bases). The germline V gene encodes CDR1 SGHVS and CDR2 FNYEAQ. The CDR3 contains 10 residues. CDR3 sequence (DNA): TGTGCCAGCAGCTTAGCGCCGGAGGAGTTC. It yields the protein CASSLAPEEF.

This clone was picked up one time. The chain is built from TRBV5-8 and TRBJ2-5; 8 positions agree with TRBD1. J lost 2 bases, V lost 4 bases, and 7 bases had no gene match. The CDR3 is 15 amino acids. Germline-derived CDR1 and CDR2 are SGHTS and YDEGEE. This CDR3 reads CASSQGQGRQETQYF. Written as DNA, the CDR3 is TGTGCCAGCAGCCAAGGACAGGGAAGGCAAGAGACCCAGTACTTC. Full variable domain (remainder filled in from reference TRBV5-8 and TRBJ2-5): EAGVTQSPTHLIKTRGQQATLRCSPISGHTSVYWYQQALGLGLQFLLWYDEGEERNRGNFPPRFSGRQFPNYSSELNVNALELEDSALYLCASSQGQGRQETQYFGPGTRLLVL.

V usage is TRBV6-6 and J usage is TRBJ2-3; 13 positions match TRBD2. The germline V gene encodes CDR1 MNHNY and CDR2 SVGAGI (reference sequence). V lost 0 bases to trimming and J lost 6 bases; unmatched junction nucleotides: 3. The CDR3 has 16 residues. The CDR3, as DNA: TGTGCCAGCAGTTACTCGACGACTAGCGGGAGGGATACGCAGTATTTT. It yields the protein CASSYSTTSGRDTQYF.

The J gene is TRBJ2-3, the V gene TRBV10-2; 11 nucleotides line up with TRBD2. The germline gives CDR1 WSHSY, CDR2 SAAADI. The CDR3 loop spans 14 amino acids. V trimming: 6 bases; J trimming: 6 bases; junction bases outside the gene matches: 5. The CDR3 protein is CASSRGLAVDTQYF. The CDR3 nucleotides are TGCGCCAGCAGCCGGGGACTAGCGGTCGATACGCAGTATTTT.

The chain couples TRBV6-5 to TRBJ1-1; the match to TRBD1 covers 7 bases. J lost 5 bases, V lost 6 bases, and 6 bases had no gene match. This CDR3 has 13 amino acids. Looked up from germline, CDR1 is MNHEY and CDR2 is SVGAGI. Written as DNA, the CDR3 is TGTGCCAGCAGCCGACAGGGAGTGACTGAAGCTTTCTTT. Its translation is CASSRQGVTEAFF.

The chain carries TRBV18 and TRBJ1-3; 8 positions agree with TRBD1. J lost 2 bases, V lost 3 bases, and 0 bases had no gene match. The CDR3 covers 14 residues. Looked up from germline, CDR1 is KGHSH and CDR2 is LQKENI. The CDR3 nucleotides are TGTGCCAGCTCACCGGACAGGGCTGGAAACACCATATATTTT. Residues: CASSPDRAGNTIYF.

The table lists this clone with a count of one. The chain carries TRBV7-6 and TRBJ2-1; tentatively, D is TRBD1 (6 bases). The CDR3 loop spans 16 amino acids. V lost 1 base, J lost 8 bases, and 18 bases lay in between. Germline-derived CDR1 and CDR2 are SGHVS and FNYEAQ. For the CDR3, the DNA is TGTGCCAGCAGCTTAGGATTGGGACACCGGACTGATGAGCAGTTCTTC. Amino acid sequence: CASSLGLGHRTDEQFF.

The chain employs TRBV5-1 and TRBJ2-5, with D tentatively TRBD1 (5 bases). The CDR3 spans 15 residues. Trimming left V 1 base short and J 0 bases short, with 10 bases between. The germline CDR1 and CDR2 sequences are SGHRS and YFSETQ. The CDR3 region is CASSLWAGHQETQYF. For the CDR3, the DNA is TGCGCCAGCAGCTTGTGGGCAGGGCACCAAGAGACCCAGTACTTC.

The chain recombines TRBV7-9 with TRBJ1-2; TRBD1 aligns across 7 bases. The CDR3 is 15 residues long. Germline-derived CDR1 and CDR2 are SEHNR and FQNEAQ (reference sequence). Trimming cost V 1 base and J 6 bases; bases outside gene matches: 8. This CDR3 reads CASSLGFGQVNGYTF. CDR3 sequence (DNA): TGTGCCAGCAGCTTAGGTTTCGGACAGGTAAATGGCTACACCTTC.

This clone was picked up one time. The rearrangement links TRBV28 to TRBJ2-7; 9 bases match TRBD1. Germline V CDR1 and CDR2: MDHEN, SYDVKM. CDR3 length equals 14 residues. V shed 5 bases and J 5 bases; nucleotides not matched to a gene: 7. The CDR3 region is CASSTGTGWDEQYF. Written as DNA, the CDR3 is TGTGCCAGCAGTACCGGGACAGGGTGGGACGAGCAGTACTTC.

This chain connects TRBV7-9 to TRBJ2-1; TRBD2 matches at 12 bases. Per germline, CDR1 SEHNR and CDR2 FQNEAQ (reference sequence). Trimming took 1 base from V and 0 from J; bases not matched to a gene: 7. This CDR3 spans 19 amino acids. CDR3 coding DNA: TGTGCCAGCAGCTTAGGACTAGCGGGAGCCATAAGCTCCTACAATGAGCAGTTCTTC. This translates into CASSLGLAGAISSYNEQFF. Using reference TRBV7-9 and TRBJ2-1 for the parts outside the CDR3, the full variable domain is DTGVSQNPRHKITKRGQNVTFRCDPISEHNRLYWYRQTLGQGPEFLTYFQNEAQLEKSRLLSDRFSAERPKGSFSTLEIQRTEQGDSAMYLCASSLGLAGAISSYNEQFFGPGTRLTVL.

The V and J genes are TRBV7-8 and TRBJ1-2; a possible D gene is TRBD1 (6 bases). The germline gives CDR1 SGHVS, CDR2 FQNEAQ. CDR3 size: 16 residues. With 1 base removed from V and 5 bases from J, the gap between germline ends came to 17 bases. The CDR3 sequence is CASSLVGSDRTYGYTF. The DNA for the CDR3 is TGTGCCAGCAGCTTAGTGGGCTCAGACAGGACTTATGGCTACACCTTC. The full variable domain, its missing parts supplied by reference TRBV7-8 and TRBJ1-2, is GAGVSQSPRYKVAKRGQDVALRCDPISGHVSLFWYQQALGQGPEFLTYFQNEAQLDKSGLPSDRFFAERPEGSVSTLKIQRTQQEDSAVYLCASSLVGSDRTYGYTFGSGTRLTVV.

The chain uses TRBV28 and TRBJ2-7; D call uncertain. CDR3 length equals 13 residues. With 3 bases removed from V and 2 bases from J, the gap between germline ends came to 8 bases. Germline lookup yields CDR1 MDHEN and CDR2 SYDVKM. The DNA for the CDR3 is TGTGCCAGCAGTTTTAGCAATACCTACGAGCAGTACTTC. Amino acids: CASSFSNTYEQYF.